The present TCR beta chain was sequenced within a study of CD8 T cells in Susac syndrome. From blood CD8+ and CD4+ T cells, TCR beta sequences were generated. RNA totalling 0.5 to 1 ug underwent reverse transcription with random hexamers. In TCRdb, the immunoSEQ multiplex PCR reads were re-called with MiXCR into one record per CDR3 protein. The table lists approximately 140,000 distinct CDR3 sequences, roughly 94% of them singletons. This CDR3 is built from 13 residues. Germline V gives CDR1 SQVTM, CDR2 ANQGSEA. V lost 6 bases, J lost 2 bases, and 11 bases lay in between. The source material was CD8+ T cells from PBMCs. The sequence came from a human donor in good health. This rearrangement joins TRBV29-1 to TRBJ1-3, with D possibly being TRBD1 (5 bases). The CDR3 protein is CSVAGLAGNTIYF. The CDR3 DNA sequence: TGCAGCGTCGCAGGGCTGGCTGGAAACACCATATATTTT.